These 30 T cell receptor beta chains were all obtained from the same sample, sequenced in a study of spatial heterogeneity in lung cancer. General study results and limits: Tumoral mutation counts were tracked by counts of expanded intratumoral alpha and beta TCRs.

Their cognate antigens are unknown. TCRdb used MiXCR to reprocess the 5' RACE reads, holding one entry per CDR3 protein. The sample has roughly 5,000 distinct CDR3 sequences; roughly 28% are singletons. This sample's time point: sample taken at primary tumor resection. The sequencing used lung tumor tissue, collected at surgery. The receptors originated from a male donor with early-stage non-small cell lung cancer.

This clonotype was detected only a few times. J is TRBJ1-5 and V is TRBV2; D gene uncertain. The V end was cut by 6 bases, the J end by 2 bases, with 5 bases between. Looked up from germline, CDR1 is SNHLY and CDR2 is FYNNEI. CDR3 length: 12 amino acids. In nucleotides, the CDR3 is TGTGCCAGCAGGTCCGGCAATCAGCCCCAGCATTTT. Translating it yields CASRSGNQPQHF.

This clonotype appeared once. The CDR3 bases are TGTGCCAGCAGTTTACCTCAGGGGGCGCCGGGTGAGCAGTTCTTC. Translated, it gives CASSLPQGAPGEQFF. The chain combines TRBV12-3 or TRBV12-4 with TRBJ2-1; 8 bases fit TRBD1. The CDR3 extends over 15 amino acids. V shed 2 bases, J shed 9 bases, and the junction held 9 bases outside the gene matches.

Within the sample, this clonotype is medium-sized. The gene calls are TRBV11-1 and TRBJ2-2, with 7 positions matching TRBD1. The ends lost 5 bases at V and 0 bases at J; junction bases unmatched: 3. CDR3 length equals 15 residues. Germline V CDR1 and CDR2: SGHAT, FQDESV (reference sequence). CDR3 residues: CASSPGQTNTGELFF. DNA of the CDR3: TGTGCCAGCAGCCCGGGACAGACGAACACCGGGGAGCTGTTTTTT. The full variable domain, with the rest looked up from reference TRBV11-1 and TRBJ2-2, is EAEVAQSPRYKITEKSQAVAFWCDPISGHATLYWYRQILGQGPELLVQFQDESVVDDSQLPKDRFSAERLKGVDSTLKIQPAELGDSAMYLCASSPGQTNTGELFFGEGSRLTVL.

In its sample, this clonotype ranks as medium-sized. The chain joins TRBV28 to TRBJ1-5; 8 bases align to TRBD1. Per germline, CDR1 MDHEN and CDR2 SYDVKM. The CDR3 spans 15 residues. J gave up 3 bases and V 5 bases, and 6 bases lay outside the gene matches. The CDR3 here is CASSPRTGFNQPQHF. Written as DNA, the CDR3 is TGTGCCAGCAGTCCGCGGACAGGGTTCAATCAGCCCCAGCATTTT.

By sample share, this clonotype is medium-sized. The CDR3 sequence is CASSQYKGIEQYF. In DNA form, the CDR3 reads TGTGCCAGCAGCCAGTATAAGGGGATCGAGCAGTACTTC. The chain employs TRBV14 and TRBJ2-7, with D perhaps TRBD1 (5 bases). The length of the CDR3 is 13 residues. Trimming removed 3 bases from V and 6 bases from J, with 12 bases in between. The germline CDR1 and CDR2 sequences are SGHDN and FVKESK.

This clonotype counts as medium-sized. The CDR3 DNA follows: TGTGCCAGCAGCTTTATGGCAGGGGACCATGAGCAGTTCTTC. Translating gives CASSFMAGDHEQFF. The chain uses TRBV11-3 and TRBJ2-1; weak D call: TRBD1 (6 bases). Germline V gives CDR1 SGHNT, CDR2 YENEEA. V was pared by 3 bases and J by 8 bases, with 14 bases between. The CDR3 spans 14 residues. The variable domain in full, completed from reference TRBV11-3 and TRBJ2-1, reads EAGVVQSPRYKIIEKKQPVAFWCNPISGHNTLYWYLQNLGQGPELLIRYENEEAVDDSQLPKDRFSAERLKGVDSTLKIQPAELGDSAVYLCASSFMAGDHEQFFGPGTRLTVL.

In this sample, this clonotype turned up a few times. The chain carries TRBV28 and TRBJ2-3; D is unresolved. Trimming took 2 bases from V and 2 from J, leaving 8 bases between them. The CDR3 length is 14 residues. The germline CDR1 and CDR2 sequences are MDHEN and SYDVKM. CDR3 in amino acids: CASSLRTFTDTQYF. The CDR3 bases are TGTGCCAGCAGTTTAAGGACCTTCACAGATACGCAGTATTTT.

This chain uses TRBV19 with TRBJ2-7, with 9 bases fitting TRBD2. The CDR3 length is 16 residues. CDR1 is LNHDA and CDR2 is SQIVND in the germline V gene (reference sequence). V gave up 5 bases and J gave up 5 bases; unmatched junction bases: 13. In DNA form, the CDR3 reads TGTGCCAGTAGTCTCGCCCCGGGACTAGCAGCACACGAGCAGTACTTC. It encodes CASSLAPGLAAHEQYF.

The CDR3, as DNA: TGTGCCAGCAGCTTCACTAGCGGGAGGGTGAATGAGCAGTTCTTC. It encodes CASSFTSGRVNEQFF. The V and J genes are TRBV11-2 and TRBJ2-1; 13 bases fit TRBD2. Germline assignment: CDR1 SGHAT and CDR2 FQNNGV. The CDR3 extends over 15 amino acids. V lost 3 bases and J lost 7; bases outside the gene matches: 3.

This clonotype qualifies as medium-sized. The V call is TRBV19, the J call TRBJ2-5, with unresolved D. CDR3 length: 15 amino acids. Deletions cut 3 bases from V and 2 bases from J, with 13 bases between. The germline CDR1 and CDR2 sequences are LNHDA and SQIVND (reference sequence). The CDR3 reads CASSMSEARQETQYF. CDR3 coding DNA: TGTGCCAGTAGTATGAGCGAGGCCCGTCAAGAGACCCAGTACTTC.

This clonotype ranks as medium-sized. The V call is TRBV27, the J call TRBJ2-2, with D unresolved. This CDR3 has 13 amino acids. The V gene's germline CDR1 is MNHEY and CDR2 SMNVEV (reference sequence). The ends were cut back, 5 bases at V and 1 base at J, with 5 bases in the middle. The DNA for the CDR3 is TGTGCCAGCAGTCCCCGGAACACCGGGGAGCTGTTTTTT. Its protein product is CASSPRNTGELFF.

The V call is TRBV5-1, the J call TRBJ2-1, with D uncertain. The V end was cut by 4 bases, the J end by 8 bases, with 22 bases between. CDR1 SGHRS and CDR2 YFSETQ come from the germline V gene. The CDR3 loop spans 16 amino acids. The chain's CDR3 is CASSIAGQPRLYEQFF. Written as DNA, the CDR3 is TGCGCCAGCAGCATAGCCGGCCAGCCCCGGCTTTATGAGCAGTTCTTC.

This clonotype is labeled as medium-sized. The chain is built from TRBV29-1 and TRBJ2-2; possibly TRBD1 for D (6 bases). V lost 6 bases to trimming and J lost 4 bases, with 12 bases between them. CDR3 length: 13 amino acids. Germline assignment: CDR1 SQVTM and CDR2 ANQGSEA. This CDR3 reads CSVLTGFTGELFF. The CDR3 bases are TGCAGCGTACTCACAGGGTTCACCGGGGAGCTGTTTTTT.

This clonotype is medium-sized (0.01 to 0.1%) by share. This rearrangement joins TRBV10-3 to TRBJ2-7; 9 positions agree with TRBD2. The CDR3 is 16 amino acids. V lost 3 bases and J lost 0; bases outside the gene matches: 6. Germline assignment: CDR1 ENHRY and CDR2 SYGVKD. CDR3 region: CAISEGPAGGSYEQYF. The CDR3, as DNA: TGTGCCATCAGTGAAGGGCCAGCGGGAGGCTCCTACGAGCAGTACTTC.

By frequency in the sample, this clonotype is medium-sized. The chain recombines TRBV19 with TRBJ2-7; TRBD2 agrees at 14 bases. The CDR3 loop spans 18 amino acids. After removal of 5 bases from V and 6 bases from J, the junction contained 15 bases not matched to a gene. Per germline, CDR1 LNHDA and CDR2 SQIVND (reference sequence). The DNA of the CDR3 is TGTGCCAGTAGTCTTCACCCGGGACTAGCGGGAGAAACAGGCGAGCAGTACTTC. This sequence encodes CASSLHPGLAGETGEQYF. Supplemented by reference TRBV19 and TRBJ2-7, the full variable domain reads DGGITQSPKYLFRKEGQNVTLSCEQNLNHDAMYWYRQDPGQGLRLIYYSQIVNDFQKGDIAEGYSVSREKKESFPLTVTSAQKNPTAFYLCASSLHPGLAGETGEQYFGPGTRLTVT.

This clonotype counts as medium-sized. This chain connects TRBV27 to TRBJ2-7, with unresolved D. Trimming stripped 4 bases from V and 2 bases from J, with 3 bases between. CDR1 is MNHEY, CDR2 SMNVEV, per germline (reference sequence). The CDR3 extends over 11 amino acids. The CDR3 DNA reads TGTGCCAGCAGTTCCCCCTACGAGCAGTACTTC. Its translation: CASSSPYEQYF.

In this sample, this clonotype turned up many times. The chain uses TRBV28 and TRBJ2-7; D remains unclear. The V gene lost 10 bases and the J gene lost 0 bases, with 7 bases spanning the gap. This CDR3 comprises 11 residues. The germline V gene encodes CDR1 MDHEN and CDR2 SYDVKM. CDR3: CATGSSYEQYF. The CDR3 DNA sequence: TGTGCCACCGGCAGCTCCTACGAGCAGTACTTC.

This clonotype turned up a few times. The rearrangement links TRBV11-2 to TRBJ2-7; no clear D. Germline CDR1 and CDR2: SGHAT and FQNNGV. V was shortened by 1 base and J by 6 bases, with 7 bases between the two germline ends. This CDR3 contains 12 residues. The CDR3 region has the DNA TGTGCCAGCAGCTTAGCCCTTTTCGAGCAGTACTTC. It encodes CASSLALFEQYF.

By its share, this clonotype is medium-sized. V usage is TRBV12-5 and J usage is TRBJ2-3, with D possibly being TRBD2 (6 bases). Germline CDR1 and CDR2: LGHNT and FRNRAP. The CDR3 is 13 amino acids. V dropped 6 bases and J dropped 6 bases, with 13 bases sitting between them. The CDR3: CASGRDFGDTQYF. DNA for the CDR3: TGTGCTAGTGGACGGGACTTCGGGGATACGCAGTATTTT.

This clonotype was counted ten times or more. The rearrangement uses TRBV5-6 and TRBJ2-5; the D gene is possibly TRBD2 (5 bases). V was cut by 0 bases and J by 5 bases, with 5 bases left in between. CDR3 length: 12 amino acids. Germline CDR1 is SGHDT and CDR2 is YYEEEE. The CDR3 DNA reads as TGTGCCAGCAGCTTGGCGGGGGAGACCCAGTACTTC. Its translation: CASSLAGETQYF.

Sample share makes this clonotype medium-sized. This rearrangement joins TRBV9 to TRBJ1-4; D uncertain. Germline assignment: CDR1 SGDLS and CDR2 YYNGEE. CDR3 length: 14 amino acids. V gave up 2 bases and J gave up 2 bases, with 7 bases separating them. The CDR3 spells CASSVGATNEKLFF. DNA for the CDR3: TGTGCCAGCAGCGTGGGTGCCACTAATGAAAAACTGTTTTTT.

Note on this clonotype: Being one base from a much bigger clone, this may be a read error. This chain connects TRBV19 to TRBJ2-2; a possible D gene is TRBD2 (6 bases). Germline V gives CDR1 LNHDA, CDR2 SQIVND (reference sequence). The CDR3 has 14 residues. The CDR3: CVTVGGPNTGELFF. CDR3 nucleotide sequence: TGTGTCACCGTGGGGGGACCGAACACCGGGGAGCTGTTTTTT.

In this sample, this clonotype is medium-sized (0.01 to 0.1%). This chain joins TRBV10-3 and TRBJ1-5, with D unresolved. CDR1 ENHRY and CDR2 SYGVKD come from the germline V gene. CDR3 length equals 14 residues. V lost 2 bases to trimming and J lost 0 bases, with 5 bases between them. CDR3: CAISEPSSNQPQHF. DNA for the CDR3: TGTGCCATCAGTGAGCCCAGTAGCAATCAGCCCCAGCATTTT.

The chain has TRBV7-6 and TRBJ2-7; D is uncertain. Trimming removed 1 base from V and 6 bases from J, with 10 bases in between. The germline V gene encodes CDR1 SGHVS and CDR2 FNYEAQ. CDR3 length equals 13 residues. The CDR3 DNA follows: TGTGCCAGCAGCTTAGGCCGGTTGGGCGAGCAGTACTTC. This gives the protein CASSLGRLGEQYF.

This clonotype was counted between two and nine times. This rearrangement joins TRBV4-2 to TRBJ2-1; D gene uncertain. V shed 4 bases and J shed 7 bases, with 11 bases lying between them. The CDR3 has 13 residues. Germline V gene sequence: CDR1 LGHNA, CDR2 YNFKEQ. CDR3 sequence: CASSPPTVNEQFF. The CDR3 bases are TGTGCCAGCAGCCCTCCGACTGTAAATGAGCAGTTCTTC.

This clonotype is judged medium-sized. CDR3 DNA: TGCAGTGCTAGTAACGGTTTACAAGAGACCCAGTACTTC. Translation: CSASNGLQETQYF. The chain has TRBV20-1 and TRBJ2-5; no firm D call. Germline-derived CDR1 and CDR2 are DFQATT and SNEGSKA (reference sequence). Trimming shortened V by 3 bases and J by 2 bases, and 10 bases separated the two germline ends. The CDR3 extends over 13 amino acids.

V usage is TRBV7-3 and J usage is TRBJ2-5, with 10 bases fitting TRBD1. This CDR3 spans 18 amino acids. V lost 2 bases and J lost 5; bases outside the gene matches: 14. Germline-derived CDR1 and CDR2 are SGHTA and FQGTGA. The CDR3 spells CASSLERGTGDLRETQYF. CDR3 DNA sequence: TGTGCCAGCAGCTTAGAGCGCGGGACAGGGGACCTGAGGGAGACCCAGTACTTC.

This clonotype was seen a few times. CDR3 protein: CASSQETSGARFF. The CDR3 nucleotides read TGTGCCAGCAGCCAGGAGACTAGCGGGGCCCGGTTCTTC. The chain couples TRBV3-1 to TRBJ2-1; TRBD2 matches at 11 bases. The germline CDR1 and CDR2 sequences are LGHDT and YNNKEL (reference sequence). The CDR3 consists of 13 residues. V trimming: 3 bases; J trimming: 15 bases; junction bases outside the gene matches: 7.

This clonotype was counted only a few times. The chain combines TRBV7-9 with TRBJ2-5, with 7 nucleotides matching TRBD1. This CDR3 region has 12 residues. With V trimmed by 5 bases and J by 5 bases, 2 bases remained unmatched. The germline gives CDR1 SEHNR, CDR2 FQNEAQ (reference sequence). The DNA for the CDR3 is TGTGCCAGCAGCCAACAGGGGGAGACCCAGTACTTC. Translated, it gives CASSQQGETQYF.

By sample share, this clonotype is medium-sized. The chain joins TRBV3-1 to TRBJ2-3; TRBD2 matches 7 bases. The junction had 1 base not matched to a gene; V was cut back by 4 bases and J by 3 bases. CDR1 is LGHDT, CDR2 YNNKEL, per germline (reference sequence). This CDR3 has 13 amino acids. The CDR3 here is CASSRLATDTQYF. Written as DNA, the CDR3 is TGTGCCAGCAGCCGACTAGCAACAGATACGCAGTATTTT.